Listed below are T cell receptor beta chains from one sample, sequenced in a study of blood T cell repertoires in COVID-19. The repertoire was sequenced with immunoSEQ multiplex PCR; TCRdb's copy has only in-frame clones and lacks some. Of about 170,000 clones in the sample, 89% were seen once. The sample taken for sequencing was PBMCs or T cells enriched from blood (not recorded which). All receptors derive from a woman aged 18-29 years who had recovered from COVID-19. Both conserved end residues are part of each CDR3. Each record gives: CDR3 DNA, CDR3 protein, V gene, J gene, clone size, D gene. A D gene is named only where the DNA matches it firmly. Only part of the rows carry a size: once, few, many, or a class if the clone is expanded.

cdr3_nt: TGTGCCAGTCGTGACAGGGGAGGCTCCTACAATGAGCAGTTCTTC
cdr3_aa: CASRDRGGSYNEQFF
v_call: TRBV27
j_call: TRBJ2-1
clone_size: NA
d_call: TRBD1

cdr3_nt: TGTGCCAGCAGCCCTATCGGCCAGGGTGAGCAGTACTTC
cdr3_aa: CASSPIGQGEQYF
v_call: TRBV27
j_call: TRBJ2-7
clone_size: NA
d_call: NA

cdr3_nt: TGCGCCAGCAGCGGTCAGGCCTACAATGAGCAGTTCTTC
cdr3_aa: CASSGQAYNEQFF
v_call: TRBV4-1
j_call: TRBJ2-1
clone_size: NA
d_call: NA

cdr3_nt: TGTGCCAGCAGGACGACACGGTTCTCCTACGAGCAGTACTTC
cdr3_aa: CASRTTRFSYEQYF
v_call: TRBV27
j_call: TRBJ2-7
clone_size: NA
d_call: NA

cdr3_nt: TGTGCCAGCAGTCTCGAGGGACAGGGCCCTCTGAGAAGAGATACGCAGTATTTT
cdr3_aa: CASSLEGQGPLRRDTQYF
v_call: TRBV6-6
j_call: TRBJ2-3
clone_size: NA
d_call: TRBD1

cdr3_nt: TGTGCCAGTAGTCTTTCCAAGGGGTCCTCCTACGAGCAGTACTTC
cdr3_aa: CASSLSKGSSYEQYF
v_call: TRBV19
j_call: TRBJ2-7
clone_size: NA
d_call: NA

cdr3_nt: TGTGCCATCAGAGGGGGTTACAATGAGCAGTTCTTC
cdr3_aa: CAIRGGYNEQFF
v_call: TRBV6-5
j_call: TRBJ2-1
clone_size: few
d_call: NA

cdr3_nt: TGCCTATCCAGGAATGGCTACACCTTC
cdr3_aa: CLSRNGYTF
v_call: TRBV20-1
j_call: TRBJ1-2
clone_size: NA
d_call: NA

cdr3_nt: TGCGCCAGCAGCCAAGAGGAGACAGGGGTCTACGAGCAGTACTTC
cdr3_aa: CASSQEETGVYEQYF
v_call: TRBV4-1
j_call: TRBJ2-7
clone_size: NA
d_call: TRBD1

cdr3_nt: TGTGCCAGCAGCCTAAGGGACAGGTCGGGCGGCTCCTACAATGAGCAGTTCTTC
cdr3_aa: CASSLRDRSGGSYNEQFF
v_call: TRBV7-9
j_call: TRBJ2-1
clone_size: NA
d_call: TRBD1

cdr3_nt: TGTGCCAGCCGATGGGAGAGGGGGACAGATACGCAGTATTTT
cdr3_aa: CASRWERGTDTQYF
v_call: TRBV28
j_call: TRBJ2-3
clone_size: once
d_call: NA

cdr3_nt: TGTGCCAGCAGCTCGGGACAGGGGAGCAATGGCTACACCTTC
cdr3_aa: CASSSGQGSNGYTF
v_call: TRBV7-9
j_call: TRBJ1-2
clone_size: NA
d_call: TRBD1

cdr3_nt: TGTGCCAGCAGCCCCCGGGCGGGGGGGACCCAGTACTTC
cdr3_aa: CASSPRAGGTQYF
v_call: TRBV7-2
j_call: TRBJ2-5
clone_size: NA
d_call: TRBD2

cdr3_nt: TGTGCCAGCAGCTTGGTCGGGGTTACTGAAGCTTTCTTT
cdr3_aa: CASSLVGVTEAFF
v_call: TRBV7-3
j_call: TRBJ1-1
clone_size: NA
d_call: NA

cdr3_nt: TGCGCCAGCAGCCAAGTACTGTACAATGAGCAGTTCTTC
cdr3_aa: CASSQVLYNEQFF
v_call: TRBV4-1
j_call: TRBJ2-1
clone_size: NA
d_call: NA

cdr3_nt: TGTGCCAGCAGCCGGGGGACAGGGGGCTCTGAAGCTTTCTTT
cdr3_aa: CASSRGTGGSEAFF
v_call: TRBV9
j_call: TRBJ1-1
clone_size: NA
d_call: TRBD1

cdr3_nt: TGTGCCTGGAGTGCCCGGGGAGATACGCAGTATTTT
cdr3_aa: CAWSARGDTQYF
v_call: TRBV30
j_call: TRBJ2-3
clone_size: NA
d_call: NA

cdr3_nt: TGTGCCAGCAGCCAAGAGGGGGGGCCACTGTTTTTT
cdr3_aa: CASSQEGGPLFF
v_call: TRBV3-1/TRBV3-2
j_call: TRBJ1-4
clone_size: NA
d_call: NA

cdr3_nt: TGTGCCAGTAGTATAGGGGGGGAACTCTCCTACAATGAGCAGTTCTTC
cdr3_aa: CASSIGGELSYNEQFF
v_call: TRBV19
j_call: TRBJ2-1
clone_size: NA
d_call: NA

cdr3_nt: TGTGCCAGCAGCATTATAACTAATGAAAAACTGTTTTTT
cdr3_aa: CASSIITNEKLFF
v_call: TRBV5-4
j_call: TRBJ1-4
clone_size: NA
d_call: NA

cdr3_nt: TGTGCCAGCAGCCCCAGGTACAATGAAAAACTGTTTTTT
cdr3_aa: CASSPRYNEKLFF
v_call: TRBV11-2
j_call: TRBJ1-4
clone_size: NA
d_call: NA

cdr3_nt: TGTGCCAGCAGTTACAGGGGGGGACCCTACGAGCAGTACTTC
cdr3_aa: CASSYRGGPYEQYF
v_call: TRBV6-2/TRBV6-3
j_call: TRBJ2-7
clone_size: NA
d_call: NA

cdr3_nt: TGTGCCAGTAGTATCGGGATGGGGGCGAATGGCTACACCTTC
cdr3_aa: CASSIGMGANGYTF
v_call: TRBV19
j_call: TRBJ1-2
clone_size: NA
d_call: NA

cdr3_nt: TGCGCCAGCAGGGCCGGGACAGGGAATGAAAAACTGTTTTTT
cdr3_aa: CASRAGTGNEKLFF
v_call: TRBV5-1
j_call: TRBJ1-4
clone_size: NA
d_call: TRBD1

cdr3_nt: TGCGCCAGCAGCTTTGGGTCGGGGAACACCGGGGAGCTGTTTTTT
cdr3_aa: CASSFGSGNTGELFF
v_call: TRBV5-1
j_call: TRBJ2-2
clone_size: NA
d_call: NA

cdr3_nt: TGTGCCAGCAGCTTAAGGACCGCAGGGGTAAACACCGGGGAGCTGTTTTTT
cdr3_aa: CASSLRTAGVNTGELFF
v_call: TRBV7-9
j_call: TRBJ2-2
clone_size: once
d_call: NA

cdr3_nt: TGTGCCAGCAGTTTATGGAGGGATGATGGTCAGCCCCAGCATTTT
cdr3_aa: CASSLWRDDGQPQHF
v_call: TRBV28
j_call: TRBJ1-5
clone_size: NA
d_call: NA

cdr3_nt: TGTGCCATCAGGGAAGGACAGGGGGCGCAGGAGCAGTACTTC
cdr3_aa: CAIREGQGAQEQYF
v_call: TRBV10-3
j_call: TRBJ2-7
clone_size: once
d_call: TRBD1

cdr3_nt: TGTGCCAGCAGCCGTCCGTCAGCGGGAGTGGCAGATACGCAGTATTTT
cdr3_aa: CASSRPSAGVADTQYF
v_call: TRBV11-2
j_call: TRBJ2-3
clone_size: NA
d_call: TRBD2

cdr3_nt: TGTGCCAGCAGCGGCGGACGGGGAGCCTACGAGCAGTACTTC
cdr3_aa: CASSGGRGAYEQYF
v_call: TRBV27
j_call: TRBJ2-7
clone_size: NA
d_call: NA

cdr3_nt: TGTGCCAGCTCACCTACAGGGGGCGGTCAGCCCCAGCATTTT
cdr3_aa: CASSPTGGGQPQHF
v_call: TRBV18
j_call: TRBJ1-5
clone_size: few
d_call: TRBD1

cdr3_nt: TGCGCCAGCAGCTTGGTTCGAGGACAGGGGGGTTCACCCCTCCACTTT
cdr3_aa: CASSLVRGQGGSPLHF
v_call: TRBV5-1
j_call: TRBJ1-6
clone_size: once
d_call: TRBD1

cdr3_nt: TGTGCCAGCAGTCAACTTATTGCCCACTTACGCTCACAGGGAACTAACTATGGCTACACCTTC
cdr3_aa: CASSQLIAHLRSQGTNYGYTF
v_call: TRBV28
j_call: TRBJ1-2
clone_size: NA
d_call: NA

cdr3_nt: TGTGCCAGCAGCCCCACAGGGTTACCTCGGCTGAACACTGAAGCTTTCTTT
cdr3_aa: CASSPTGLPRLNTEAFF
v_call: TRBV5-5
j_call: TRBJ1-1
clone_size: NA
d_call: NA

cdr3_nt: TGTGCCAGCAGTTTTGGGGGAGGCCCCGTCTACGAGCAGTACTTC
cdr3_aa: CASSFGGGPVYEQYF
v_call: TRBV6-5
j_call: TRBJ2-7
clone_size: NA
d_call: NA

cdr3_nt: TGCGCCAGCAGCTTGGGACAGGGGGACACCATATATTTT
cdr3_aa: CASSLGQGDTIYF
v_call: TRBV5-1
j_call: TRBJ1-3
clone_size: NA
d_call: TRBD1

cdr3_nt: TGTGCCTGGAGTGTACGCCGAGAAGAGACCCAGTACTTC
cdr3_aa: CAWSVRREETQYF
v_call: TRBV30
j_call: TRBJ2-5
clone_size: NA
d_call: NA

cdr3_nt: TGTGCCAGTAGTATAGGTCTACTAGCAGGAACCTACAATGAGCAGTTCTTC
cdr3_aa: CASSIGLLAGTYNEQFF
v_call: TRBV19
j_call: TRBJ2-1
clone_size: NA
d_call: NA

cdr3_nt: TGTGCCAGCAGTGTCGGGACAGGCATCTTATACGAGCAGTACTTC
cdr3_aa: CASSVGTGILYEQYF
v_call: TRBV14
j_call: TRBJ2-7
clone_size: NA
d_call: TRBD1

cdr3_nt: TGTGCTAGCAGCCCACAGGGCAGCGGGAGGGCCTACAATGAGCAGTTCTTC
cdr3_aa: CASSPQGSGRAYNEQFF
v_call: TRBV7-7
j_call: TRBJ2-1
clone_size: NA
d_call: TRBD2

cdr3_nt: TGTGCCAGCAGCGTAGAGCTAGAAGCCTACGAGCAGTACTTC
cdr3_aa: CASSVELEAYEQYF
v_call: TRBV9
j_call: TRBJ2-7
clone_size: NA
d_call: NA

cdr3_nt: TGTGCCAGCAGAACCGGGACAGGGGGCCCTCGGACCTTC
cdr3_aa: CASRTGTGGPRTF
v_call: TRBV6-5
j_call: TRBJ1-2
clone_size: NA
d_call: TRBD1

cdr3_nt: TGCGCCAGCAGCCAAACTAGCGGAGTGCAGTTCTTC
cdr3_aa: CASSQTSGVQFF
v_call: TRBV4-1
j_call: TRBJ2-1
clone_size: NA
d_call: TRBD2

cdr3_nt: TGTGCCAGCAGCTTACAGCCGGGACTAGCGGTCTACGAGCAGTACTTC
cdr3_aa: CASSLQPGLAVYEQYF
v_call: TRBV7-8
j_call: TRBJ2-7
clone_size: few
d_call: TRBD2

cdr3_nt: TGTGCCAGCAGCTGGGACAGCTACCCCACAGATACGCAGTATTTT
cdr3_aa: CASSWDSYPTDTQYF
v_call: TRBV5-4
j_call: TRBJ2-3
clone_size: NA
d_call: TRBD1

cdr3_nt: TGTGCCAGCTCACGGGACAGGAGTGGCGAGCAGTACTTC
cdr3_aa: CASSRDRSGEQYF
v_call: TRBV18
j_call: TRBJ2-7
clone_size: NA
d_call: TRBD1

cdr3_nt: TGTGCCAGCAGTAATACAGTCCCCCAGTACTTC
cdr3_aa: CASSNTVPQYF
v_call: TRBV6-2/TRBV6-3
j_call: TRBJ2-5
clone_size: once
d_call: NA

cdr3_nt: TGTGCCAGCAGTACTGGGCGCACAGATACGCAGTATTTT
cdr3_aa: CASSTGRTDTQYF
v_call: TRBV12-3/TRBV12-4
j_call: TRBJ2-3
clone_size: NA
d_call: NA

cdr3_nt: TGCGCCAGCAGCCGGAGCGGGGGAAGAGGCCCTGAGCAGTTCTTC
cdr3_aa: CASSRSGGRGPEQFF
v_call: TRBV5-1
j_call: TRBJ2-1
clone_size: NA
d_call: TRBD2

cdr3_nt: TGCGCCAGCAGCTTGGCCCAGCGAGATACGCAGTATTTT
cdr3_aa: CASSLAQRDTQYF
v_call: TRBV5-1
j_call: TRBJ2-3
clone_size: NA
d_call: NA